These 18 T cell receptor beta chains were all obtained from the same sample, sequenced in a study of cytomegalovirus exposure and HLA in healthy donors (dated by TCRdb to about 2017). Receptor amplification or capture employed the immunoSEQ multiplex PCR assay. A mixture of 60 forward primers for TCR Vbeta segments and 13 reverse primers for TCR Jbeta segments was used in the multiplex PCR. TCRdb's version of the immuneACCESS table is confined to in-frame rearrangements and falls short of the full clone set. An unresolved V gene accounts for under half of the shortfall where checked; the remainder is of unknown origin. This sample holds some 130,000 clones; approximately 80% were observed only once. The ten largest make up 1% of the sample. The source material was PBMCs. All receptors derive from a human donor in good health.

The chain employs TRBV7-9 and TRBJ2-1; perhaps TRBD2 as D (5 bases). V lost 1 base and J lost 5, with 15 bases in between. The CDR3 contains 16 residues. Germline assignment: CDR1 SEHNR and CDR2 FQNEAQ (reference sequence). CDR3: CASSLDMIGVNNEQFF. In DNA, the CDR3 is TGTGCCAGCAGCTTAGACATGATCGGGGTAAACAATGAGCAGTTCTTC.

The rearrangement uses TRBV28 and TRBJ2-3; TRBD1 matches at 8 bases. Germline V lookup: CDR1 MDHEN, CDR2 SYDVKM. Unmatched junction bases numbered 9, after V lost 10 bases and J lost 6 bases. CDR3 length: 13 amino acids. The CDR3 DNA reads as TGTGCCACCAGGACAGGGAGCCAGGATACGCAGTATTTT. Residues: CATRTGSQDTQYF. Complete variable domain (other parts from reference TRBV28 and TRBJ2-3): DVKVTQSSRYLVKRTGEKVFLECVQDMDHENMFWYRQDPGLGLRLIYFSYDVKMKEKGDIPEGYSVSREKKERFSLILESASTNQTSMYLCATRTGSQDTQYFGPGTRLTVL.

This sequence joins TRBV11-2 and TRBJ1-2; 7 nucleotides line up with TRBD1. Germline CDR1 is SGHAT and CDR2 is FQNNGV. J gave up 6 bases and V 1 base, and 8 bases lay outside the gene matches. The CDR3 spans 15 residues. The CDR3: CASSLAPGQGDGYTF. The CDR3, as DNA: TGTGCCAGCAGCTTAGCCCCGGGGCAGGGGGATGGCTACACCTTC.

The rearrangement uses TRBV9 and TRBJ1-6; D is ambiguous. Between the trimmed V and J ends, which lost 4 bases and 6 bases, there was a span of 14 bases. The CDR3 is 15 amino acids. Germline CDR1 reads SGDLS; CDR2 reads YYNGEE. The CDR3 here is CASSPAGVGNSPLHF. The CDR3 DNA reads as TGTGCCAGCAGCCCAGCCGGGGTTGGTAATTCACCCCTCCACTTT.

V is TRBV21-1 and J is TRBJ1-1; TRBD1, the table's D call, was not compared with the DNA. TRBV21-1 is noted as a pseudogene. The CDR3 length is 18 residues. DNA of the CDR3: TGTGCCAGCAGCAAAGGTCGGGGGATTGGAGGCAGGGGGGTTGAAGCTTTCTTT. Protein: CASSKGRGIGGRGVEAFF.

The chain links TRBV1 to TRBJ2-3; the table's D call TRBD2 went unverified against the DNA. TRBV1 constitutes a pseudogene. CDR3 size: 16 residues. DNA of the CDR3: TGCACCAGCAGCCCCCAACTAGCGGGGGGGCCAGATACGCAGTATTTT. Amino acid sequence: CTSSPQLAGGPDTQYF.

The chain links TRBV5-1 to TRBJ2-7, with D tentatively TRBD2 (6 bases). Trimming took 0 bases from V and 6 from J, leaving 7 bases between them. Germline values: CDR1 SGHRS, CDR2 YFSETQ. CDR3 size: 12 residues. The CDR3 loop reads CASSLAGGEQYF. In DNA, the CDR3 is TGCGCCAGCAGCTTGGCCGGGGGCGAGCAGTACTTC. The full variable domain, its missing parts supplied by reference TRBV5-1 and TRBJ2-7, is KAGVTQTPRYLIKTRGQQVTLSCSPISGHRSVSWYQQTPGQGLQFLFEYFSETQRNKGNFPGRFSGRQFSNSRSEMNVSTLELGDSALYLCASSLAGGEQYFGPGTRLTVT.

This clone was detected a few times. The CDR3 region is CASSLRNTEAFF. The DNA of the CDR3 is TGTGCCAGCAGTTTGAGGAACACTGAAGCTTTCTTT. The chain uses TRBV28 and TRBJ1-1; no clear D. Between the trimmed V and J ends, which lost 3 bases and 1 base, there was a span of 3 bases. The CDR3 spans 12 residues. Germline CDR1 reads MDHEN; CDR2 reads SYDVKM.

This chain uses TRBV7-6 with TRBJ2-7; D gene unclear. CDR3 length: 14 residues. Between the trimmed V and J ends, which lost 1 base and 1 base, there was a span of 8 bases. Germline V gives CDR1 SGHVS, CDR2 FNYEAQ. The CDR3 DNA reads as TGTGCCAGCAGCTTAGGTCCAGATTCCTACGAGCAGTACTTC. Its translation: CASSLGPDSYEQYF.

V and J are TRBV7-2 and TRBJ1-6; D remains unclear. The V and J ends lost 1 base and 10 bases respectively, with 17 bases between them. The CDR3 covers 16 residues. CDR1 is SGHTA and CDR2 is FQGNSA in the germline V gene. The CDR3 region has the DNA TGTGCCAGCAGCTTAGAGGAGGTGGTGAATCCATCACCCCTCCACTTT. It specifies CASSLEEVVNPSPLHF.

This chain uses TRBV7-2 with TRBJ2-5; 8 nucleotides agree with TRBD1. The junction had 6 bases not matched to a gene; V was cut back by 1 base and J by 5 bases. CDR1 is SGHTA and CDR2 is FQGNSA in the germline V gene. The CDR3 consists of 15 residues. For the CDR3, the DNA is TGTGCCAGCAGCTTAGGTGCGGCAGGGGGCGAGACCCAGTACTTC. It specifies CASSLGAAGGETQYF.

This clone has a handful of counts. The rearrangement links TRBV19 to TRBJ1-4; D may be TRBD1 (6 bases). The V gene's germline CDR1 is LNHDA and CDR2 SQIVND (reference sequence). The length of the CDR3 is 13 residues. The V end lost 6 bases, the J end lost 2 bases, and 7 bases lay between the germline ends. The DNA of the CDR3 is TGTGCCAGTAGAACAGGGACTAATGAAAAACTGTTTTTT. Translated, it gives CASRTGTNEKLFF.

The chain uses TRBV2 and TRBJ1-1; D possibly corresponds to TRBD1 (6 bases). Germline V gives CDR1 SNHLY, CDR2 FYNNEI. This CDR3 comprises 13 residues. V was cut by 11 bases and J by 4 bases, with 17 bases left in between. CDR3 loop: CALLGGRSTEAFF. CDR3 coding DNA: TGTGCCCTCCTAGGGGGTCGGAGCACTGAAGCTTTCTTT.

The rearrangement joins TRBV15 to TRBJ1-5, with D unresolved. Germline loops: CDR1 LNHNV, CDR2 YYDKDF (reference sequence). The CDR3 is 14 residues long. Trimming removed 5 bases from V and 6 bases from J, with 14 bases in between. CDR3 amino acids: CATSHEERSQPQHF. The DNA of the CDR3 is TGTGCCACCAGCCACGAAGAGCGGAGTCAGCCCCAGCATTTT.

This rearrangement joins TRBV18 to TRBJ1-6; D is uncertain. V was clipped by 0 bases and J by 7 bases, with 13 bases between them. CDR1 and CDR2 (germline): KGHSH, LQKENI. The CDR3 totals 16 residues. The CDR3 sequence: CASSPPGRSSNSPLHF. The DNA of the CDR3 is TGTGCCAGCTCACCACCTGGTCGGTCCTCAAATTCACCCCTCCACTTT.

The chain joins TRBV18 to TRBJ2-3, with a tentative D call TRBD1 (5 bases). The germline V gene encodes CDR1 KGHSH and CDR2 LQKENI. The V gene lost 5 bases and the J gene lost 3 bases, with 12 bases spanning the gap. The CDR3 contains 14 residues. The CDR3 DNA reads as TGTGCCAGCTCATACCCACAGGAAACAGATACGCAGTATTTT. Protein: CASSYPQETDTQYF. Looking up the rest from reference TRBV18 and TRBJ2-3 gives the full variable domain: NAGVMQNPRHLVRRRGQEARLRCSPMKGHSHVYWYRQLPEEGLKFMVYLQKENIIDESGMPKERFSAEFPKEGPSILRIQQVVRGDSAAYFCASSYPQETDTQYFGPGTRLTVL.

The chain joins TRBV7-9 to TRBJ1-6, with 9 bases identical to TRBD1. The CDR3 is 15 residues long. Germline CDR1 SEHNR, CDR2 FQNEAQ (reference sequence). V gave up 3 bases and J gave up 8 bases; unmatched junction bases: 5. The CDR3, as DNA: TGTGCCAGCAGCTTCTCGGGGACAGGGTATTCACCCCTCCACTTT. It encodes CASSFSGTGYSPLHF.

The CDR3 loop is CASTQGLTQETQYF. The CDR3 bases are TGTGCCAGCACCCAGGGACTAACCCAAGAGACCCAGTACTTC. V usage is TRBV7-2 and J usage is TRBJ2-5, with 7 bases lining up with TRBD2. CDR1 SGHTA and CDR2 FQGNSA come from the germline V gene. V shed 7 bases and J 1 base; nucleotides not matched to a gene: 6. The CDR3 is made up of 14 amino acids. The full variable domain, its missing parts supplied by reference TRBV7-2 and TRBJ2-5, is GAGVSQSPSNKVTEKGKDVELRCDPISGHTALYWYRQSLGQGLEFLIYFQGNSAPDKSGLPSDRFSAERTGGSVSTLTIQRTQQEDSAVYLCASTQGLTQETQYFGPGTRLLVL.